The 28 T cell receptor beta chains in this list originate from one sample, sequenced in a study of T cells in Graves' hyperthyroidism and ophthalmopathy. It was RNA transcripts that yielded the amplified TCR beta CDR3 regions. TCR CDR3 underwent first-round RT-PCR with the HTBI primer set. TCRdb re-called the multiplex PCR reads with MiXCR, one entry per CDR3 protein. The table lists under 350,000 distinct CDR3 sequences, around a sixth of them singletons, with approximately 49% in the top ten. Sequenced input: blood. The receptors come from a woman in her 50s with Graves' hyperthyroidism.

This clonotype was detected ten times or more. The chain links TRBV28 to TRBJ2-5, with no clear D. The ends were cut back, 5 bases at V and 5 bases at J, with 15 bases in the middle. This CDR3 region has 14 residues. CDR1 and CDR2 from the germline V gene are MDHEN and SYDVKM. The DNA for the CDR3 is TGTGCCAGCAGTACCATACTCCTAGGGGAGACCCAGTACTTC. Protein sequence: CASSTILLGETQYF.

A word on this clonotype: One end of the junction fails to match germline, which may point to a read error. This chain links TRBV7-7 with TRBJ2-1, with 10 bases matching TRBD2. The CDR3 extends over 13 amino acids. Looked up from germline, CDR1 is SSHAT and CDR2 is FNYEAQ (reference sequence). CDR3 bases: TGTGCTAGCAGCTTAGCGGGAGGCCCCATACAGTTCTTC. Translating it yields CASSLAGGPIQFF.

The CDR3 bases are TGTGCCAGTGAAACAGGTCGACAGGGGCATTATAATTCACCCCTCCACTTT. It codes for CASETGRQGHYNSPLHF. This rearrangement joins TRBV6-1 to TRBJ1-6; 8 positions match TRBD1. Trimming cost V 9 bases and J 4 bases; bases outside gene matches: 14. The germline gives CDR1 MNHNS, CDR2 SASEGT. There are 17 residues in the CDR3.

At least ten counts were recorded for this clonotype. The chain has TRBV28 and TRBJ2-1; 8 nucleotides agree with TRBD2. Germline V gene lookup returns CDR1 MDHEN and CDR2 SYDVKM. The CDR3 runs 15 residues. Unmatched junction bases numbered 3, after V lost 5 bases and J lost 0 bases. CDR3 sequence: CASSREGSSYNEQFF. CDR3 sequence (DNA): TGTGCCAGCAGTCGGGAGGGGTCCTCCTACAATGAGCAGTTCTTC.

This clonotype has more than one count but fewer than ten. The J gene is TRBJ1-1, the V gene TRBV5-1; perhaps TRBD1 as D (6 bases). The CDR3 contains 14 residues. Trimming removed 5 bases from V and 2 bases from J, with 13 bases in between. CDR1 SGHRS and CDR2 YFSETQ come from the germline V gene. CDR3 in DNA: TGCGCCAGCAGGGGGGCTGGATTAAACACTGAAGCTTTCTTT. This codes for CASRGAGLNTEAFF.

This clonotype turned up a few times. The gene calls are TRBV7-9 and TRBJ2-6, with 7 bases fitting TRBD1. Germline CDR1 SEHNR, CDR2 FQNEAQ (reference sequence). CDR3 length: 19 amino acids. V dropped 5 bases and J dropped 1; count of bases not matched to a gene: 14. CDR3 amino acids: CASSPRQGVRKSGANVLTF. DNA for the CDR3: TGTGCCAGCAGCCCCAGACAGGGCGTGAGAAAATCTGGGGCCAACGTCCTGACTTTC.

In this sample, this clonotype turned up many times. The CDR3 coding sequence is TGTGCCAGCAGTCTCGGACCCGGGGGCCTAAGCTCCTACGAGCAGTACGTC. It encodes CASSLGPGGLSSYEQYV. The gene calls are TRBV27 and TRBJ2-7, with D perhaps assigned TRBD1 or TRBD2 (6 bases each). With 5 bases removed from V and 0 bases from J, the gap between germline ends came to 20 bases. The CDR3 has 17 residues. Looked up from germline, CDR1 is MNHEY and CDR2 is SMNVEV (reference sequence).

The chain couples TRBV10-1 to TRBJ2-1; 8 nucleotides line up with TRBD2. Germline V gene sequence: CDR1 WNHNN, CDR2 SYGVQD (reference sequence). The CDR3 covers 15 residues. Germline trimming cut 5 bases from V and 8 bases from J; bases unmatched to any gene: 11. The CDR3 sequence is CASSPLAFGGDEQFF. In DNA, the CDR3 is TGCGCCAGCAGTCCGCTAGCGTTCGGGGGGGATGAGCAGTTCTTC.

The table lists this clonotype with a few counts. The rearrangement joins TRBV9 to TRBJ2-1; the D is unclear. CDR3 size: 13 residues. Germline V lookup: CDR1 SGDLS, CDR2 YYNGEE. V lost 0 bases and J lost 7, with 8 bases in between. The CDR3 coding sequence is TGTGCCAGCAGCGTAGCCGTCGCGAATGAGCAGTTCTTC. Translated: CASSVAVANEQFF.

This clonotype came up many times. This chain's CDR3 is CAWSVQSLEKLFF. CDR3 DNA: TGTGCCTGGAGTGTACAGTCCTTGGAAAAACTGTTTTTT. This chain uses TRBV30 with TRBJ1-4, with D hard to call. The CDR3 consists of 13 residues. Germline V gives CDR1 GTSNPN, CDR2 SVGIG (reference sequence). The germline V and J ends were trimmed by 0 bases and 8 bases, with 10 bases remaining between them.

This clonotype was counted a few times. The CDR3 reads CSAWDLGNEQFF. The CDR3 bases are TGCAGCGCTTGGGACTTAGGGAATGAGCAGTTCTTC. V gene TRBV29-1 combines with J gene TRBJ2-1; tentative D call: TRBD2 (6 bases). There are 12 residues in the CDR3. In germline, CDR1 is SQVTM, CDR2 ANQGSEA. V was trimmed by 7 bases and J by 7 bases, leaving 14 bases between them.

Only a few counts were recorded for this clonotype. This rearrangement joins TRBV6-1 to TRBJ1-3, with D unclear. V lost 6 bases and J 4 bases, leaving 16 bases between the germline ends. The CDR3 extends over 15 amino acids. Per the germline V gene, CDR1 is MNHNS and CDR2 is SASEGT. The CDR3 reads CASSLTTSNGNTIYF. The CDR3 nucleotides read TGTGCCAGCAGCTTAACAACGAGCAACGGAAACACCATATATTTT.

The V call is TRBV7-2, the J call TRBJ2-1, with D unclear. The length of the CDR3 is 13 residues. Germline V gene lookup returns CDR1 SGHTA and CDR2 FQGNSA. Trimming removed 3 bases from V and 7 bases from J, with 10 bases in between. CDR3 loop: CASSLDRLNEQFF. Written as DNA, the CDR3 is TGTGCCAGCAGCTTGGACCGATTGAATGAGCAGTTCTTC.

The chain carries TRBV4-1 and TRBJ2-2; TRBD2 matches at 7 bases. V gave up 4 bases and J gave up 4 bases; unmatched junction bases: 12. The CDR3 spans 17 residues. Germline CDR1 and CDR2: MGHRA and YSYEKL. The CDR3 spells CASSRWGRGDPTGELFF. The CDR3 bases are TGCGCCAGCAGCCGCTGGGGCCGGGGGGATCCCACCGGGGAGCTGTTTTTT.

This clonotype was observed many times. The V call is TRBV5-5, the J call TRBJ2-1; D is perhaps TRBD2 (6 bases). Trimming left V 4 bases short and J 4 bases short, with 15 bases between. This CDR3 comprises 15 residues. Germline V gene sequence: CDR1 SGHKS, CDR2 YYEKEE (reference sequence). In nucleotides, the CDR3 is TGTGCCAGCAGCATCAGCCTAGGAGGGTACAATGAGCAGTTCTTC. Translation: CASSISLGGYNEQFF.

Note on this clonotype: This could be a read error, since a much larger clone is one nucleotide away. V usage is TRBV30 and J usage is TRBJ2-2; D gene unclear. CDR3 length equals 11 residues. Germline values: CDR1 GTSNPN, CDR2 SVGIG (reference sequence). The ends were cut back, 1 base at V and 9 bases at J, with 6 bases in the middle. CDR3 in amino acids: CAWSERRELFF. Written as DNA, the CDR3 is TGTGCCTGGAGTGAACGACGGGAGCTGTTTTTT.

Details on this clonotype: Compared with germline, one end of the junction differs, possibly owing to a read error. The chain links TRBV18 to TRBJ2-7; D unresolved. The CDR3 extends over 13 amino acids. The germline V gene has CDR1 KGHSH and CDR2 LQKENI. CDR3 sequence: CAGSLLPEKEQYF. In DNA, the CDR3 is TGTGCCGGCTCACTTTTGCCGGAAAAAGAGCAGTACTTC.

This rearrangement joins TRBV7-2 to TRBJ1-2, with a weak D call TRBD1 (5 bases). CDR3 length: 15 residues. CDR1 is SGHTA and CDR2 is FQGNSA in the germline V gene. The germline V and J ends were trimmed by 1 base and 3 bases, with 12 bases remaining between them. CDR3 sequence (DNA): TGTGCCAGCAGCTTAGGGGGGGGATCGGACTATGGCTACACCTTC. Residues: CASSLGGGSDYGYTF.

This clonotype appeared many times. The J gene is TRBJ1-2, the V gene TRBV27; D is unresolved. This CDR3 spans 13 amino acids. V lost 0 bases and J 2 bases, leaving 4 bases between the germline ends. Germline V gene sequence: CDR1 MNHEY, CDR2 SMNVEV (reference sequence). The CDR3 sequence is CASSLSGNYGYTF. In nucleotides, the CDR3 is TGTGCCAGCAGTTTATCTGGGAACTATGGCTACACCTTC.

This CDR3 is CAISESSSSGGRETQYF. The CDR3 DNA reads as TGTGCCATCAGTGAGTCGAGTTCTAGCGGGGGCCGGGAGACCCAGTACTTC. V and J are TRBV10-3 and TRBJ2-5; 10 nucleotides align to TRBD2. CDR1 is ENHRY, CDR2 SYGVKD, per germline. There are 17 residues in the CDR3. Losses at the gene ends were 0 bases for V and 5 bases for J; bases not matched to a gene: 9.

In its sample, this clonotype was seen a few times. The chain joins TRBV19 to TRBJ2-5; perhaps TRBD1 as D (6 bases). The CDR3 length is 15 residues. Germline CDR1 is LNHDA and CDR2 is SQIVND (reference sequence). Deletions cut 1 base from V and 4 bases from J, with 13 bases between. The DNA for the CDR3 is TGTGCCAGTAGTATAGCAAAGGGGGATTCAGAGACCCAGTACTTC. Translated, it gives CASSIAKGDSETQYF.

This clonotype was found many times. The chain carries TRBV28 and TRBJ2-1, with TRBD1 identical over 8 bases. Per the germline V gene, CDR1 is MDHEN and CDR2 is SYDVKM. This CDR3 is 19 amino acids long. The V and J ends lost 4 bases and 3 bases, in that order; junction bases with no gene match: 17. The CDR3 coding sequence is TGTGCCAGCAGTTCCTTACCGAACACCGGGACAGGACACTACAATGAGCAGTTCTTC. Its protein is CASSSLPNTGTGHYNEQFF.

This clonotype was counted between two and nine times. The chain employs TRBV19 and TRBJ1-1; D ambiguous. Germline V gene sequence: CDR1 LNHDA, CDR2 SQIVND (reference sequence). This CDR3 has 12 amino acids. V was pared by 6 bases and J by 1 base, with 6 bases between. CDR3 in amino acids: CASSFKNTEAFF. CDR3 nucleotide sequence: TGTGCCAGTAGCTTCAAGAACACTGAAGCTTTCTTT.

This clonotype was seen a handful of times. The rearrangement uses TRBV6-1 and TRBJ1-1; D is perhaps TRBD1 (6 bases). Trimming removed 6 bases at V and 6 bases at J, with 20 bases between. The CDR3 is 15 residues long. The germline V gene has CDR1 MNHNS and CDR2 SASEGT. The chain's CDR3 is CASRGAQGSQAEAFF. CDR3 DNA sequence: TGTGCCAGCAGGGGGGCACAGGGCTCACAGGCTGAAGCTTTCTTT.

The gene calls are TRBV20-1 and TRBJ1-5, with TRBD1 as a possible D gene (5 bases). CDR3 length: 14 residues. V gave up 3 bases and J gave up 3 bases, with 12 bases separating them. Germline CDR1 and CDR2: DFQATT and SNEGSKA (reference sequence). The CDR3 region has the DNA TGCAGTGCTAGTGTGGGGGAGTCCAATCAGCCCCAGCATTTT. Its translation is CSASVGESNQPQHF.

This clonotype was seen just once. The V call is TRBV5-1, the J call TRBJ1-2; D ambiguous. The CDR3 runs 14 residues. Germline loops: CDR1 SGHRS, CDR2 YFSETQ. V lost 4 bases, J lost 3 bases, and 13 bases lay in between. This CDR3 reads CASSPTASDYGYTF. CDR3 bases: TGCGCCAGCAGCCCCACGGCCAGTGACTATGGCTACACCTTC.

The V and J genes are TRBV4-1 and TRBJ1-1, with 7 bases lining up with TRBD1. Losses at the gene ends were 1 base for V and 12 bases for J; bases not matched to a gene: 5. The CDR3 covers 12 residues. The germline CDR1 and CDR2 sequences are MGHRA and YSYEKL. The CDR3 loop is CASSQAGTVTFF. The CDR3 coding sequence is TGCGCCAGCAGCCAAGCCGGGACAGTAACTTTCTTT.

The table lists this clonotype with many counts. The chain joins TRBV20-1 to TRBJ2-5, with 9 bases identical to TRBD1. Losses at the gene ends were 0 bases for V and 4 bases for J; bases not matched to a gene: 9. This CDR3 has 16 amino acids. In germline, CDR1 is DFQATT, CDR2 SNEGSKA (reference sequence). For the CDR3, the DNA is TGCAGTGCTAGAGACCCGGGACAGGGAAGGGGAGAGACCCAGTACTTC. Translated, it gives CSARDPGQGRGETQYF.